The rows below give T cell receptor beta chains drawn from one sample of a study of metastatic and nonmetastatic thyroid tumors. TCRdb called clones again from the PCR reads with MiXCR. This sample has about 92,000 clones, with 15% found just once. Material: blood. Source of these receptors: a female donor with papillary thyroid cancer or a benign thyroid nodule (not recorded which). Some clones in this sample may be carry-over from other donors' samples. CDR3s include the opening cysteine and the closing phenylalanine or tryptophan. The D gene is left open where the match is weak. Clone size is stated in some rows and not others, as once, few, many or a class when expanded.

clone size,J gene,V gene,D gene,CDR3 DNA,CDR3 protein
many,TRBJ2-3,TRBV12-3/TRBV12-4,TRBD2,TGTGCCAGCAGTTTTGGGACTAGCGGGACCACAGATACGCAGTATTTT,CASSFGTSGTTDTQYF
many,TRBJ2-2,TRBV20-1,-,TGCAGTGCCCCCTGGGGGGGGGCTACCGGGGAGCTGTTTTTT,CSAPWGGATGELFF
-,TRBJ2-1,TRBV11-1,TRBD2,TGTGCCAGCAGCTTTGTACCTAGCGGGTTGAGCTCCTACAATGAGCAGTTCTTC,CASSFVPSGLSSYNEQFF
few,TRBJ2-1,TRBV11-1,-,TGTGCCAGCAGCTTACGCGCGGGGTGGCAACGGGGGATGAGGCAGTTCTTC,CASSLRAGWQRGMRQFF
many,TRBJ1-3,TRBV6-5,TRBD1,TGTGCCAGCAGCACCGGGACAGGGGGCAATCTGGGTGGAAACACCATATATTTT,CASSTGTGGNLGGNTIYF
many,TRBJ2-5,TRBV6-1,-,TGTGCCAGCAGTACTCCCTCAGGGTTACAAGAGACCCAGTACTTC,CASSTPSGLQETQYF
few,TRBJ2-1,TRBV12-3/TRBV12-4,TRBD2,TGTGCCAGCAGCCTCCAGGAGGGACTACCGTTCTTC,CASSLQEGLPFF
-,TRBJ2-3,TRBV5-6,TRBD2,TGTGCCAGCAGCTGGACCAAACTAGCGGGAAGCACAGATACGCAGTATTTT,CASSWTKLAGSTDTQYF
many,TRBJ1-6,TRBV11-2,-,TGTGCCAGCAGCTTATCCCAGAATTCACCCCTCCACTTT,CASSLSQNSPLHF
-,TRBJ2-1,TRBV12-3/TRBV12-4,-,TGTGCCAGCAGCCGATCGGATCAGCATTTCTTC,CASSRSDQHFF
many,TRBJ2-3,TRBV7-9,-,TGTGCCAGCAGCTTAGTAGGCCCCACAGATACGCAGTATTTT,CASSLVGPTDTQYF
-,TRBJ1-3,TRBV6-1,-,TGTGCCAGCGTTGTGGTGGGGGAGACTGGAAACACCATATATTTT,CASVVVGETGNTIYF
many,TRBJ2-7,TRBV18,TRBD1,TGTGCCAGCTCCCCCAGGGAACAGGGGACCTCCTACGAGCAGTACTTC,CASSPREQGTSYEQYF
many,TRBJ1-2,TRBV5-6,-,TGTGCCAGCAGCGTAGGGTGGGCTAACTATGGCTACACCTTC,CASSVGWANYGYTF
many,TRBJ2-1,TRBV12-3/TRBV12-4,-,TGTGCCAGCAGTTTAGGCTGGGCGTCTGAGCAGTTCTTC,CASSLGWASEQFF
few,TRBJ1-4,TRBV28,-,TGTGCCAGCAGCCCACAAACAGGGTTACATGAAAAAATGTTTTTT,CASSPQTGLHEKMFF
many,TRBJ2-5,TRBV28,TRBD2,TGTGCCAGCAGCCGGAGGACTAGCGGGGGCCAAGAGACCCAGTACTTC,CASSRRTSGGQETQYF
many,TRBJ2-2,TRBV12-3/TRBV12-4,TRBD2,TGTGCCAGCAGTCCGGGACTACGCACCGGGGAGCTGTTTTTT,CASSPGLRTGELFF
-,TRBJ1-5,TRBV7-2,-,TGTGCCAGCAGCTTTTTGGGGGCGAGCAATCAGCCCCAGCATTTT,CASSFLGASNQPQHF
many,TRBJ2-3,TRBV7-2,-,TGTGCCAGCAGCTTGGAGGCTGGCACAGATACGCAGTATTTT,CASSLEAGTDTQYF
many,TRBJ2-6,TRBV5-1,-,TGCGCCAGTTTGGACAGTCTCTCTGGGGCCAACGTCCTGACTTTC,CASLDSLSGANVLTF
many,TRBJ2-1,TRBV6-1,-,TGTGCCAGCGACAGGACTTTCTACAATGAGCAGTTCTTC,CASDRTFYNEQFF
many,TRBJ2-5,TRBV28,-,TGTGCCAGCAGCCCCGACCCCGAGGCGGGGACCCAGTACTTC,CASSPDPEAGTQYF
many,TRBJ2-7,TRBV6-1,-,TGTGCCAGCATCTATTCCTACGAGCAGTACTTC,CASIYSYEQYF
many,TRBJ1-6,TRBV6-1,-,TGTGCCAGCAGCCGCAGTAGCGACTCCTATAATTCACCCCTCCACTTT,CASSRSSDSYNSPLHF
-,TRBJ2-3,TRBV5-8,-,TGTGCCAGCACCCTTTTAGATACGCAGTATTTT,CASTLLDTQYF
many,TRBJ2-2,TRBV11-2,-,TGTGCCATTGGAGTCTTGGCAGGAAACACCGGGGAGCTGTTTTTT,CAIGVLAGNTGELFF
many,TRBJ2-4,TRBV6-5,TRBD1,TGTGCCAGCAGTTACGCCCGGGACAGAGAAAACATTCAGTACTTC,CASSYARDRENIQYF
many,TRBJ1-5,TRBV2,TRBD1,TGTGCCAGCAGTCGAGGGACAGGGCTTCAGCCCCAGCATTTT,CASSRGTGLQPQHF
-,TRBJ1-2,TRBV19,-,TGTTCCAGTAGTAGCCTAGGACGGCCTAGGGGCTACACCTTC,CSSSSLGRPRGYTF
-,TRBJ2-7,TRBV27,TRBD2,TGTGCCACCACTAAACTAGCGTGGGAGGGCAGTTATGGATACGAGCAGTACTTC,CATTKLAWEGSYGYEQYF
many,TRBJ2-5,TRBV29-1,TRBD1,TGCAGCGCCGCAGGGGGCGCAGAGACCCAGTACTTC,CSAAGGAETQYF
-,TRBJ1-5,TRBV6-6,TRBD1,TGTGCCAGCAGTTACCGGGACAGGACCCTCAGCGGCAATCAGCCCCAGCATTTT,CASSYRDRTLSGNQPQHF
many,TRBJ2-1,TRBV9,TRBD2,TGTGCCAGCAGCGCAAGCGGGGGGTTCTACAATGAGCAGTTCTTC,CASSASGGFYNEQFF
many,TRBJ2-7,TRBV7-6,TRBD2,TGTGCCAGCTCTAGGGGAGGGAAAAACGAGCAGTACTTC,CASSRGGKNEQYF